One sample yielded the 5 T cell receptor beta chains listed below, sequenced in a study of blood T cells in healthy people across ages. The second PCR ran roughly 6 to 11 cycles with a sample-barcoded 5' primer and J-beta primers. TCRdb redid the calling of the 5' RACE reads with MiXCR, one entry per CDR3 protein. The table records about 570,000 distinct CDR3 sequences, approximately 25% of them present only once. Sequenced sample: blood. The receptors stem from a woman between 65 and 79 years old in good health.

This chain links TRBV7-2 with TRBJ2-5; TRBD2 agrees at 11 bases. CDR1 is SGHTA and CDR2 is FQGNSA in the germline V gene. CDR3 length equals 15 residues. V gave up 5 bases and J gave up 2 bases; unmatched junction bases: 4. The CDR3: CASSLLAGDQETQYF. For the CDR3, the DNA is TGTGCCAGCAGCCTACTAGCGGGGGATCAAGAGACCCAGTACTTC.

Here the CDR3 reads CAISESSAKNIQYF. CDR3 coding DNA: TGTGCCATCAGTGAGTCTTCTGCCAAAAACATTCAGTACTTC. The V gene is TRBV10-3, the J gene TRBJ2-4; D gene uncertain. V lost 0 bases and J lost 1, with 4 bases in between. The CDR3 sequence is 14 residues long. In germline, CDR1 is ENHRY, CDR2 SYGVKD.

The J gene is TRBJ1-2, the V gene TRBV25-1; 10 bases line up with TRBD1. Trimming removed 8 bases from V and 12 bases from J; junction bases left unmatched: 9. The germline CDR1 and CDR2 sequences are MGHDK and SYGVNS. This CDR3 is built from 12 residues. The CDR3 DNA reads TGTGCCAGCCTACGACAGGGGGCAGGCCACACCTTC. Its translation: CASLRQGAGHTF.

This chain uses TRBV20-1 with TRBJ2-5; a possible D gene is TRBD1 (5 bases). The last part of the DNA fits TRBJ2-7 better; the J call may be wrong. The CDR3 length is 13 residues. Per germline, CDR1 DFQATT and CDR2 SNEGSKA (reference sequence). DNA for the CDR3: TGCAGTGCTAGATTGGACACATCCTACGAGCAGTACTTC. It codes for CSARLDTSYEQYF.

The chain joins TRBV27 to TRBJ2-4, with TRBD2 identical over 10 bases. The CDR3 is 19 amino acids. CDR1 and CDR2 (germline): MNHEY, SMNVEV (reference sequence). Trimming took 2 bases from V and 3 from J; bases not matched to a gene: 13. The CDR3 DNA is TGTGCCAGCAGTTTAGCCCCTCGTAGCGGGGGGACCCTCAAAAACATTCAGTACTTC. Translated, it gives CASSLAPRSGGTLKNIQYF.